This TCR beta chain originates from a study of cytomegalovirus exposure and HLA in healthy donors. Germline loops: CDR1 MDHEN, CDR2 SYDVKM. V trimming: 7 bases; J trimming: 8 bases; junction bases outside the gene matches: 11. The CDR3 totals 15 residues. PCR employed 60 Vbeta and 13 Jbeta primers. Method: immunoSEQ multiplex PCR; TCRdb's copy keeps in-frame clones and lacks some. The sample gives about 93,000 clones, roughly four fifths of which show up once; 0.55% to 0.65% is in the top ten. The sequence came from a man younger than 40 in good health and CMV-seronegative. Sequencing used PBMCs. The chain joins TRBV28 to TRBJ1-1, with 12 bases matching TRBD1. The CDR3 bases are TGTGCCAGCATTTCCACCGGGACAGGGGGCCCCGAAGCTTTCTTT. Amino acids: CASISTGTGGPEAFF.